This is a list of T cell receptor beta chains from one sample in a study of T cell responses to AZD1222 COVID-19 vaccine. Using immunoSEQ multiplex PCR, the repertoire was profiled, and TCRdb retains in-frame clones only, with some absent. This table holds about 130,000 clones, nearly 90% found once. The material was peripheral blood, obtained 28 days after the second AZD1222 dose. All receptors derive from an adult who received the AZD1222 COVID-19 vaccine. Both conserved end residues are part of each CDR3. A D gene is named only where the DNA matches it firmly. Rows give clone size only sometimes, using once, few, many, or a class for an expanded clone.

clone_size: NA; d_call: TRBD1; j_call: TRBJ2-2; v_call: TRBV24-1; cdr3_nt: TGTGCCACCAGTGATTCCGGGACAGGGGTCCCCCCGTACACCGGGGAGCTGTTTTTT; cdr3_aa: CATSDSGTGVPPYTGELFF
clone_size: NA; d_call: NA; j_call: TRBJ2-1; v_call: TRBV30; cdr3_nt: TGTGCCTGGAGTGTGGGGAGCTCCTACAATGAGCAGTTCTTC; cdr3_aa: CAWSVGSSYNEQFF
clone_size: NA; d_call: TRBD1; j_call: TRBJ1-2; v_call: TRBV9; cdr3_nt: TGTGCCAGCAGCGTAGCTGGAGGGGGCGCATATGGCTACACCTTC; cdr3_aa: CASSVAGGGAYGYTF
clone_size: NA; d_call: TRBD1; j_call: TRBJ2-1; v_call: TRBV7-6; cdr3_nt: TGTGCCAGCAGCGGATGGGCAGGGGGCGGCGATGAGCAGTTCTTC; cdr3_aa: CASSGWAGGGDEQFF
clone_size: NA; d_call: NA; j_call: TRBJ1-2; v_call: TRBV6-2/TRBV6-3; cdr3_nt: TGTGCCAGCAGTGTCTCGGACAACTATGGCTACACCTTC; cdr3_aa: CASSVSDNYGYTF
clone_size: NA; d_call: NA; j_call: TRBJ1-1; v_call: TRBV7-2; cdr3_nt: TGTGCCAGCAGCTTCTACAGGAACACTGAAGCTTTCTTT; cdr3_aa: CASSFYRNTEAFF
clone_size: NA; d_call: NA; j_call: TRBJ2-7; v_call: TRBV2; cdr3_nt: TGTGCCAGCATTGCAACTTCGCTCTCCTACGAGCAGTACTTT; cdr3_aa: CASIATSLSYEQYF
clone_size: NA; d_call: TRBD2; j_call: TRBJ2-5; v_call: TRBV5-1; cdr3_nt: TGCGCCAGCAGCGACCTAAGCGGGAGTCAAGAGACCCAGTACTTC; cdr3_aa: CASSDLSGSQETQYF
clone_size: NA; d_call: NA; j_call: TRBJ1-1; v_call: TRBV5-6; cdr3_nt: TGTGCCAGCAGCAATATGGGGGGCGCGTACACTGAAGCTTTCTTT; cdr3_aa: CASSNMGGAYTEAFF
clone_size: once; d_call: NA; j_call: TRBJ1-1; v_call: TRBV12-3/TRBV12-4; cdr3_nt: TGTGCCAGCAGCCGACAGGAGAACACTGAAGCTTTCTTT; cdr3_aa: CASSRQENTEAFF
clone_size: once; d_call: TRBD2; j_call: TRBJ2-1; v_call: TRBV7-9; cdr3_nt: TGTGCCAGCAGACCACTAGCGGGATTTTACAATGAGCAGTTCTTC; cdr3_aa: CASRPLAGFYNEQFF
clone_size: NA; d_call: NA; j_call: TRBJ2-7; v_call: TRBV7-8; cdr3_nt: TGTGCCAGCAGCTACTCAGCACGACAGGTCTACGAGCAGTACTTC; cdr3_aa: CASSYSARQVYEQYF
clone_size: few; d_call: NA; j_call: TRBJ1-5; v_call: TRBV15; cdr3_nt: TGTGCCACCAGCAGAGTATGGGGGAGCTACAATCAGCCCCAGCATTTT; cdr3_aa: CATSRVWGSYNQPQHF
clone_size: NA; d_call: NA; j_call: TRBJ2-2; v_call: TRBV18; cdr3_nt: TGTGCCAGCTCACCTATGACCGGGGAGCTGTTTTTT; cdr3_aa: CASSPMTGELFF
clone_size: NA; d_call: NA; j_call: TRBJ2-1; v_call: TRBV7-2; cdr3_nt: TGTGCCAGCAGCTTAGGTTCGAGCTCCTACAATGAGCAGTTCTTC; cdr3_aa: CASSLGSSSYNEQFF
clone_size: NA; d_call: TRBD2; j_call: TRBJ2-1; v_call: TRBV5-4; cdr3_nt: TGTGCCAGCAGCTCCAGGGAGGGGAGACAGCATTACAATGAGCAGTTCTTC; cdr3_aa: CASSSREGRQHYNEQFF
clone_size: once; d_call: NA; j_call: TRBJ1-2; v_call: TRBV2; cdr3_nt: TGTGCCAGCAGAGGACAGTACCTAAGGTCTGGCTACACCTTC; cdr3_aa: CASRGQYLRSGYTF
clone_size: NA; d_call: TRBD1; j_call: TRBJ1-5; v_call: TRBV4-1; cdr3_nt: TGCGCCAGCAGCCACTCCACGACAGGGTACAATCAGCCCCAGCATTTT; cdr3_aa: CASSHSTTGYNQPQHF
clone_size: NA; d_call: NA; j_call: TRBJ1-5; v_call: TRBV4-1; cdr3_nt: TGCGCCAGCAGCCAAGATTCATGGCAGCTCAATCAGCCCCAGCATTTT; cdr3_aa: CASSQDSWQLNQPQHF
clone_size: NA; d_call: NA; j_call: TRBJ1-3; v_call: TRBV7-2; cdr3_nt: TGTGCCAGCAGCTTACAGGGTGGAAACACCATATATTTT; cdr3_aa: CASSLQGGNTIYF
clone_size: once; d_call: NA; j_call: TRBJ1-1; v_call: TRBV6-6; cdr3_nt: TGTGCCAGCAGTTACTCGGGGTCCTCCGGCACTGAAGCTTTCTTT; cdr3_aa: CASSYSGSSGTEAFF
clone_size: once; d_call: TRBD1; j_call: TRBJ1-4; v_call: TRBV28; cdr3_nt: TGTGCCAGCAGTATCCCGGGACAGGGAGGGGAAAAACTGTTTTTT; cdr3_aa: CASSIPGQGGEKLFF
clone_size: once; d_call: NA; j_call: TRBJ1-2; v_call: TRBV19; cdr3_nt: TGTGCCAGTAGTAGGGGGGAATCCAGTGGCTACACCTTC; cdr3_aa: CASSRGESSGYTF
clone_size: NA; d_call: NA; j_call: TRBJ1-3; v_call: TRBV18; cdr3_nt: TGTGCCAGCTCACCGATACCGACCGGAGCCTCTGGAAACACCATATATTTT; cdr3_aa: CASSPIPTGASGNTIYF
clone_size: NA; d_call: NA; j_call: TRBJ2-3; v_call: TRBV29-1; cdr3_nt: TGCAGCGTTGCAGGGGCCGATACGCAGTATTTT; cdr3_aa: CSVAGADTQYF
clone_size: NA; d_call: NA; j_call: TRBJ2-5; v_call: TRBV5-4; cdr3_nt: TGTGCCAGCAGCGGGACGGACCAAGAGACCCAGTACTTC; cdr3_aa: CASSGTDQETQYF
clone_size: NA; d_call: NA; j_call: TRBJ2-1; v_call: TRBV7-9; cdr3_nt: TGTGCCAGCAGCCAAACGAGTTCCCCTTACAATGAGCAGTTCTTC; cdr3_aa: CASSQTSSPYNEQFF
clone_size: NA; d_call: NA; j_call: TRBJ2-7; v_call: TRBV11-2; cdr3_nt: TGTGCCAGCAGCCCTAGACGGGGGTCCTACGAGCAGTACTTC; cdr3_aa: CASSPRRGSYEQYF
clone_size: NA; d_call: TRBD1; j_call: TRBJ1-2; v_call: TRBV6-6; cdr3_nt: TGTGCCAGCAGCTACAGGGGTTTGGGCTATGGCTACACCTTC; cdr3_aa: CASSYRGLGYGYTF
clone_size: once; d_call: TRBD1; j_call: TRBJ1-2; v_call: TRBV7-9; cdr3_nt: TGTGCCAGCAGCACCCTGGACAGGGGGGATGGCTACACCTTC; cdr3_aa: CASSTLDRGDGYTF
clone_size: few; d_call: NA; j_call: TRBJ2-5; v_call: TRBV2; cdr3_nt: TGTGCCAGCAGTGAAGGGATAGGTCAAGAGACCCAGTACTTC; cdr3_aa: CASSEGIGQETQYF
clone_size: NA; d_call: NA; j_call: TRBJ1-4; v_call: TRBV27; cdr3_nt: TGTGCCAGCCCCGGACAGCCGGAAGATAATGAAAAACTGTTTTTT; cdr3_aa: CASPGQPEDNEKLFF
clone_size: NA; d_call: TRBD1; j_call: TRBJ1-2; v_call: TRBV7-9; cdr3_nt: TGTGCCAGCAGCTCCCCGTCAGGGGGCAGCGATGGCTACACCTTC; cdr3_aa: CASSSPSGGSDGYTF
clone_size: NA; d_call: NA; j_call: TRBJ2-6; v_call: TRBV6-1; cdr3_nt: TGTGCCAGCAGTGAAGCCCTAGCGCCTGGGGCCAACGTCCTGACTTTC; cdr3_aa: CASSEALAPGANVLTF
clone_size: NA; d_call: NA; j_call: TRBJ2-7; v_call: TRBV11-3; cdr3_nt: TGTGCCAGCAGCTTGGGGATCAGCAGGGAGCAGTACTTC; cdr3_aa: CASSLGISREQYF
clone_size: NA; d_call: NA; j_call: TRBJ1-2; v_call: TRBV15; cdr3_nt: TGTGCCACCAGCAGACCCCCACGGGGCTACACCTTC; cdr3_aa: CATSRPPRGYTF